The 10 T cell receptor beta chains below were found in one sample sequenced in a study of T cells in Graves' hyperthyroidism and ophthalmopathy. Regions amplified from RNA transcripts were the TCR beta CDR3 regions. In the first-round RT-PCR of the TCR CDR3, the HTBI primer set was used. TCRdb recomputed calls from the multiplex PCR reads with MiXCR, one row per CDR3 protein. Among 400,000 to 550,000 distinct CDR3 sequences listed, over 13% were seen once. The specimen sequenced was blood. The origin of the receptors is a woman under 30 with Graves' hyperthyroidism.

As concerns this clonotype: A read error is possible here, since a much larger clone lies one base away. V and J are TRBV12-3 or TRBV12-4 and TRBJ2-1; D perhaps matches TRBD2 (6 bases). V lost 2 bases and J lost 0, with 11 bases in between. The CDR3 has 16 residues. The CDR3 loop is CASSLFGGSSYNEQFF. In nucleotides, the CDR3 is TGTGCCAGCAGTTTATTTGGGGGGAGCTCCTACAATGAGCAGTTCTTC.

There are many counts of this clonotype. The chain carries TRBV2 and TRBJ1-2, with D unresolved. CDR1 is SNHLY, CDR2 FYNNEI, per germline. V lost 5 bases and J lost 4, with 14 bases in between. The CDR3 is made up of 14 amino acids. The DNA of the CDR3 is TGTGCCAGCAGTCATCGGGTAGAGATCTATGGCTACACCTTC. This encodes CASSHRVEIYGYTF.

At least ten counts were recorded for this clonotype. The chain joins TRBV5-1 to TRBJ2-1; 12 nucleotides agree with TRBD2. Germline values: CDR1 SGHRS, CDR2 YFSETQ. Trimming removed 1 base from V and 4 bases from J; junction bases left unmatched: 9. The CDR3 sequence is 18 residues long. The CDR3 spells CASSLSTTSGRGYNEQFF. CDR3 nucleotide sequence: TGCGCCAGCAGCTTGTCTACGACTAGCGGGAGAGGGTACAATGAGCAGTTCTTC. Looking up the rest from reference TRBV5-1 and TRBJ2-1 gives the full variable domain: KAGVTQTPRYLIKTRGQQVTLSCSPISGHRSVSWYQQTPGQGLQFLFEYFSETQRNKGNFPGRFSGRQFSNSRSEMNVSTLELGDSALYLCASSLSTTSGRGYNEQFFGPGTRLTVL.

This clonotype has ten or more counts. This CDR3 is CASSPGRGPGNEQFF. CDR3 sequence (DNA): TGTGCCAGCAGCCCCGGCAGGGGGCCAGGAAATGAGCAGTTCTTC. This chain joins TRBV11-1 and TRBJ2-1, with 8 bases that match TRBD1. The CDR3 covers 15 residues. Germline V gives CDR1 SGHAT, CDR2 FQDESV (reference sequence). J lost 7 bases, V lost 5 bases, and 10 bases had no gene match.

This clonotype came up many times. The gene calls are TRBV29-1 and TRBJ2-5; the match to TRBD2 covers 9 bases. Germline V lookup: CDR1 SQVTM, CDR2 ANQGSEA. V dropped 7 bases and J dropped 4; count of bases not matched to a gene: 7. The CDR3 covers 13 residues. The CDR3 bases are TGCAGCGCCAATAGCGGGAGACGAGAGACCCAGTACTTC. This translates into CSANSGRRETQYF. Variable domain in full (rest from reference TRBV29-1 and TRBJ2-5): SAVISQKPSRDICQRGTSLTIQCQVDSQVTMMFWYRQQPGQSLTLIATANQGSEATYESGFVIDKFPISRPNLTFSTLTVSNMSPEDSSIYLCSANSGRRETQYFGPGTRLLVL.

This clonotype has a single count. At one end the junction does not follow the germline gene, possibly because of a read error. The gene calls are TRBV11-3 and TRBJ2-2, with 13 positions matching TRBD2. This CDR3 spans 19 amino acids. In germline, CDR1 is SGHNT, CDR2 YENEEA. DNA for the CDR3: TGTGCCAGCAGCTCCAGGACTAGCGGGAGAGATGGCGGCACCGGGGATCTGTTTTTT. Residues: CASSSRTSGRDGGTGDLFF.

This clonotype has ten or more counts. The chain combines TRBV5-1 with TRBJ1-3; D unresolved. The CDR3 runs 16 residues. CDR1 is SGHRS, CDR2 YFSETQ, per germline. Between the trimmed V and J ends, which lost 4 bases and 0 bases, there was a span of 14 bases. As DNA, the CDR3 is TGCGCCAGCAGCCGTACGGACTCCGACTCTGGAAACACCATATATTTT. It encodes CASSRTDSDSGNTIYF.

This clonotype showed up many times. V and J are TRBV27 and TRBJ2-7; tentatively, D is TRBD1 (5 bases). Trimming removed 2 bases from V and 5 bases from J, with 19 bases in between. The CDR3 runs 16 residues. Germline V gives CDR1 MNHEY, CDR2 SMNVEV (reference sequence). The CDR3 nucleotides are TGTGCCAGCAGTTTAAGGGGTCCCGACGTCTTGGACGAGCAGTACTTC. Protein: CASSLRGPDVLDEQYF.

This clonotype was detected many times. The rearrangement uses TRBV5-1 and TRBJ2-2; 8 positions match TRBD2. V trimming: 0 bases; J trimming: 5 bases; junction bases outside the gene matches: 3. Germline CDR1 reads SGHRS; CDR2 reads YFSETQ. The CDR3 runs 15 residues. The CDR3 sequence is CASSLEAGATGELFF. DNA of the CDR3: TGCGCCAGCAGCTTGGAAGCGGGAGCTACCGGGGAGCTGTTTTTT.

Of note for this clonotype: This may stem from a read error, because a much larger clone lies one nucleotide away. The rearrangement uses TRBV19 and TRBJ2-1; the D gene is possibly TRBD2 (5 bases). CDR3 size: 15 residues. Germline V CDR1 and CDR2: LNHDA, SQIVND (reference sequence). Here the CDR3 DNA reads TGTGCCAGTACCTCGAGGGCATACTCCTACAATGAGCAGTCCTTC. This encodes CASTSRAYSYNEQSF.